The 20 T cell receptor beta chains in this list originate from one sample, sequenced in a study of T cell repertoires in cytomegalovirus infection (dated by TCRdb to the late 2010s). Sequencing used an Illumina HiSeq 1500. TCRdb redid the processing of the public reads, applying fastp at Q25 and MiXCR, and retained in-frame beta chains. CDR3 protein duplicates are merged, each entry listing the most common genes and DNA. Recorded for this sample are 400,000 or so distinct CDR3 sequences; over 15% of them occurred a single time. Together, the top ten hold roughly 9% of the sample. Material for sequencing was PBMCs. Receptors were obtained from a human donor in good health (CMV status not recorded). Some clones in this sample may be carry-over from other donors' samples.

For this clonotype: Lacking the conserved final phenylalanine or tryptophan, this CDR3 likely reflects a read error. The chain carries TRBV7-2 and TRBJ2-5; D not resolved. Trimming removed 7 bases at V and 4 bases at J, with 13 bases between. Germline-derived CDR1 and CDR2 are SGHTA and FQGNSA. This CDR3 contains 13 residues. The CDR3 DNA sequence: TGTGCCAGCAAGGTTAACGGACCAGAGACCCAGTACTTA. Residues: CASKVNGPETQYL.

V and J are TRBV4-3 and TRBJ2-7; maybe TRBD2 (5 bases). Per germline, CDR1 LGHNA and CDR2 YSLEER. CDR3 length: 14 amino acids. Trimming shortened V by 2 bases and J by 2 bases, and 10 bases separated the two germline ends. The CDR3 DNA follows: TGCGCCAGCAGCCAATGGACTTTTACCTACGAGCAGTACTTC. This encodes CASSQWTFTYEQYF.

This clonotype was seen at least ten times. The chain combines TRBV7-2 with TRBJ2-5, with 7 bases identical to TRBD1. CDR1 SGHTA and CDR2 FQGNSA come from the germline V gene. CDR3 length: 17 residues. The ends lost 0 bases at V and 4 bases at J; junction bases unmatched: 11. The chain's CDR3 is CASSLAGDRDSGETQYF. CDR3 in DNA: TGTGCCAGCAGCTTAGCGGGGGACCGGGACAGTGGAGAGACCCAGTACTTC. Together with reference TRBV7-2 and TRBJ2-5, the CDR3 gives the full variable domain: GAGVSQSPSNKVTEKGKDVELRCDPISGHTALYWYRQSLGQGLEFLIYFQGNSAPDKSGLPSDRFSAERTGGSVSTLTIQRTQQEDSAVYLCASSLAGDRDSGETQYFGPGTRLLVL.

This clonotype was detected many times. V gene TRBV7-2 combines with J gene TRBJ2-7; 7 bases fit TRBD1. V was clipped by 5 bases and J by 2 bases; unmatched bases: 6. The CDR3 is 14 amino acids. The germline gives CDR1 SGHTA, CDR2 FQGNSA. The CDR3 DNA reads TGTGCCAGCAGCCCCGGGACAGCGACCTACGAGCAGTACTTC. Its protein product is CASSPGTATYEQYF.

The chain is built from TRBV7-3 and TRBJ1-1; D perhaps matches TRBD1 (6 bases). Trimming shortened V by 7 bases and J by 8 bases, and 17 bases separated the two germline ends. Per the germline V gene, CDR1 is SGHTA and CDR2 is FQGTGA. CDR3 size: 13 residues. CDR3 sequence reads: CASTPRGQFEAFF. As DNA, the CDR3 is TGTGCCAGCACTCCCCGAGGACAGTTCGAAGCTTTCTTT.

This clonotype appeared many times. The chain links TRBV7-2 to TRBJ1-2; D perhaps matches TRBD1 (5 bases). The CDR3 contains 14 residues. CDR1 is SGHTA, CDR2 FQGNSA, per germline. Trimming took off 0 bases at V and 5 bases at J, with 10 bases between the two ends. The CDR3 coding sequence is TGTGCCAGCAGCTTAGCGGCAGGGTCGTATGGCTACACCTTC. Its translation is CASSLAAGSYGYTF.

This clonotype was recorded at least ten times. This chain uses TRBV7-2 with TRBJ2-1, with D possibly being TRBD1 (5 bases). Germline V gives CDR1 SGHTA, CDR2 FQGNSA. This CDR3 is built from 18 residues. V shed 4 bases and J shed 3 bases, with 22 bases lying between them. The CDR3 DNA is TGTGCCAGCAGCTCCTCAAAAACCCTCAGGGTTAACTACAATGAGCAGTTCTTC. It translates to CASSSSKTLRVNYNEQFF.

This clonotype has only a few counts. The J gene is TRBJ2-3, the V gene TRBV28; TRBD2 aligns across 11 bases. J lost 7 bases, V lost 3 bases, and 24 bases had no gene match. The CDR3 totals 21 residues. The germline V gene encodes CDR1 MDHEN and CDR2 SYDVKM. In DNA form, the CDR3 reads TGTGCCAGCAGTTTTGGGGGCGCCTTGTTAGCGGGGGGGTCGGACCCCCATACGCAGTATTTT. Translated: CASSFGGALLAGGSDPHTQYF.

This clonotype came up many times. The chain is built from TRBV7-9 and TRBJ1-1; D unclear. The germline CDR1 and CDR2 sequences are SEHNR and FQNEAQ (reference sequence). The V gene lost 6 bases and the J gene lost 0 bases, with 14 bases spanning the gap. This CDR3 region has 15 residues. As DNA, the CDR3 is TGTGCCAGCAGTCGAGGTCTTGGGATGAACACTGAAGCTTTCTTT. It translates to CASSRGLGMNTEAFF.

This clonotype was detected only a few times. The V and J genes are TRBV6-4 and TRBJ1-1; D is perhaps TRBD1 (5 bases). Germline V gives CDR1 MRHNA, CDR2 SNTAGT. V lost 8 bases and J lost 0, with 10 bases in between. The CDR3 is 13 residues long. The CDR3 loop is CASSEGLNTEAFF. CDR3 DNA sequence: TGTGCCAGCTCCGAGGGGCTGAACACTGAAGCTTTCTTT.

This clonotype has a handful of counts. The rearrangement joins TRBV20-1 to TRBJ2-7; a possible D gene is TRBD1 (5 bases). Looked up from germline, CDR1 is DFQATT and CDR2 is SNEGSKA (reference sequence). Trimming stripped 0 bases from V and 4 bases from J, with 13 bases between. This CDR3 contains 14 residues. DNA of the CDR3: TGCAGTGCTAGAGATACCCGACAGCCGTACGAGCAGTACTTC. It specifies CSARDTRQPYEQYF.

The genes are TRBV2 and TRBJ1-5; D is unresolved. The CDR3 contains 14 residues. Germline V CDR1 and CDR2: SNHLY, FYNNEI. V dropped 7 bases and J dropped 3 bases, with 13 bases sitting between them. The CDR3 sequence is CASTPVGYNQPQHF. As DNA, the CDR3 is TGTGCCAGCACCCCAGTGGGATACAATCAGCCCCAGCATTTT.

This clonotype has a handful of counts. The chain couples TRBV7-6 to TRBJ1-4; D is possibly TRBD1 (5 bases). CDR3 length equals 11 residues. Trimming stripped 10 bases from V and 10 bases from J, with 13 bases between. CDR1 is SGHVS, CDR2 FNYEAQ, per germline. The DNA for the CDR3 is TGTGCCACTTCGGGGGGAGGAAAACTGTTTTTT. Its translation is CATSGGGKLFF. The entire variable domain, with the rest obtained from reference TRBV7-6 and TRBJ1-4, is as follows: GAGVSQSPRYKVTKRGQDVALRCDPISGHVSLYWYRQALGQGPEFLTYFNYEAQQDKSGLPNDRFSAERPEGSISTLTIQRTEQRDSAMYRCATSGGGKLFFGSGTQLSVL.

The table lists this clonotype with many counts. The chain recombines TRBV12-3 or TRBV12-4 with TRBJ2-2; 8 nucleotides align to TRBD2. This CDR3 has 15 amino acids. After removal of 6 bases from V and 3 bases from J, the junction contained 6 bases not matched to a gene. The CDR3: CASSLAGGYTGELFF. As DNA, the CDR3 is TGTGCCAGCAGCTTGGCGGGGGGTTACACCGGGGAGCTGTTTTTT.

This clonotype has at least ten counts. The chain uses TRBV7-6 and TRBJ1-3; D remains ambiguous. This CDR3 region has 14 residues. Trimming left V 1 base short and J 2 bases short, with 6 bases between. The germline V gene encodes CDR1 SGHVS and CDR2 FNYEAQ. The CDR3 DNA follows: TGTGCCAGCAGCTTAGACGCGGCTGGAAACACCATATATTTT. The encoded protein is CASSLDAAGNTIYF.

V usage is TRBV7-2 and J usage is TRBJ2-2; 11 bases are shared with TRBD2. Germline CDR1 reads SGHTA; CDR2 reads FQGNSA. The CDR3 has 16 residues. Germline trimming cut 5 bases from V and 0 bases from J; bases unmatched to any gene: 2. CDR3 nucleotide sequence: TGTGCCAGCAGCCCGGGACTAGCGGCGAACACCGGGGAGCTGTTTTTT. Translated, it gives CASSPGLAANTGELFF.

There are a few counts of this clonotype. This chain links TRBV6-1 with TRBJ2-7, with 7 positions matching TRBD1. Germline trimming cut 6 bases from V and 6 bases from J; bases unmatched to any gene: 11. This CDR3 is built from 14 residues. Per germline, CDR1 MNHNS and CDR2 SASEGT. In DNA, the CDR3 is TGTGCCAGCAGACCCGGGACAGCAAAGGCCGAGCAGTACTTC. Amino acid sequence: CASRPGTAKAEQYF.

This clonotype was counted only a few times. The chain recombines TRBV10-3 with TRBJ2-2; no reliable D call. The CDR3 totals 15 residues. Germline V lookup: CDR1 ENHRY, CDR2 SYGVKD. Trimming pared 9 bases from V and 6 bases from J, leaving 20 bases between. CDR3 sequence (DNA): TGTGCCATGAACGCAGGCCCCCAGCCGGCCGGGGAGCTGTTTTTT. The encoded protein is CAMNAGPQPAGELFF.

The chain links TRBV2 to TRBJ1-5; D gene uncertain. V shed 2 bases and J shed 3 bases, with 5 bases lying between them. CDR1 and CDR2 from the germline V gene are SNHLY and FYNNEI. This CDR3 is built from 13 residues. The CDR3 reads CASSERPNQPQHF. The CDR3, as DNA: TGTGCCAGCAGTGAAAGGCCCAATCAGCCCCAGCATTTT.

This clonotype showed up many times. V usage is TRBV7-2 and J usage is TRBJ1-2; D is unresolved. From germline, CDR1 is SGHTA and CDR2 FQGNSA. Deletions cut 5 bases from V and 3 bases from J, with 16 bases between. The CDR3 runs 15 residues. CDR3 amino acids: CASSHRIVADYGYTF. CDR3 bases: TGTGCCAGCAGCCACCGTATCGTAGCGGACTATGGCTACACCTTC.